Below are 29 T cell receptor beta chains sequenced from a single sample in a study of CD8+CD57+ T cells in acquired aplastic anemia. TCR beta VDJ and CDR3 were profiled, and genomic DNA was the template. One entry per CDR3 protein results from TCRdb running MiXCR on the reads. The sample shows over 150,000 distinct CDR3 sequences, about 53% of them seen only once. The sequenced material came from sorted CD4+, CD8+, or CD8+CD57+ T cells (not recorded which) from PBMCs. The receptor source for this set is a human donor in good health, serving as a control.

The CDR3 region is CSAREQSQGEQYF. CDR3 DNA sequence: TGCAGTGCTAGGGAACAGAGTCAGGGAGAGCAGTACTTC. The genes are TRBV20-1 and TRBJ2-7, with D possibly TRBD1 on 5 matching bases. The CDR3 consists of 13 residues. The germline V and J ends were trimmed by 3 bases and 7 bases, with 16 bases remaining between them. The germline CDR1 and CDR2 sequences are DFQATT and SNEGSKA (reference sequence).

The gene calls are TRBV9 and TRBJ2-7; the match to TRBD1 covers 7 bases. This CDR3 is built from 12 residues. CDR1 is SGDLS and CDR2 is YYNGEE in the germline V gene. V was pared by 3 bases and J by 7 bases, with 4 bases of the junction left unmatched. CDR3 residues: CASSGQGGEQYF. In nucleotides, the CDR3 is TGTGCCAGCAGCGGACAGGGCGGGGAGCAGTACTTC.

This clonotype was seen repeatedly, ten times or more. The V gene is TRBV6-1, the J gene TRBJ1-2; TRBD1 matches at 10 bases. Germline CDR1 and CDR2: MNHNS and SASEGT. Trimming removed 3 bases from V and 8 bases from J; junction bases left unmatched: 6. There are 14 residues in the CDR3. This chain's CDR3 is CASSDPGQGRGYTF. For the CDR3, the DNA is TGTGCCAGCAGTGACCCGGGACAGGGGCGAGGCTACACCTTC.

V is TRBV10-3 and J is TRBJ1-3; 7 bases are shared with TRBD1. CDR1 is ENHRY, CDR2 SYGVKD, per germline. Trimming at V came to 10 bases and at J to 2 bases, leaving 5 bases not matched to a gene. The CDR3 is made up of 13 amino acids. This CDR3 is CATEQGPGNTIYF. DNA for the CDR3: TGTGCCACTGAACAGGGGCCTGGAAACACCATATATTTT.

The V gene is TRBV20-1, the J gene TRBJ1-3; D gene unclear. CDR1 is DFQATT and CDR2 is SNEGSKA in the germline V gene (reference sequence). The CDR3 sequence is 13 residues long. V lost 3 bases and J 0 bases, leaving 6 bases between the germline ends. In DNA form, the CDR3 reads TGCAGTGCTAGCGGGAGCTCTGGAAACACCATATATTTT. Its translation is CSASGSSGNTIYF.

CDR3: CASSVGLAGSGFGGPPLHF. In nucleotides, the CDR3 is TGTGCCAGCAGCGTTGGTCTCGCGGGATCAGGGTTTGGTGGCCCACCCCTCCACTTT. This chain uses TRBV9 with TRBJ1-6, with TRBD1 as a possible D gene (5 bases). The CDR3 contains 19 residues. V was clipped by 2 bases and J by 11 bases, with 29 bases between them. The germline CDR1 and CDR2 sequences are SGDLS and YYNGEE. Together with reference TRBV9 and TRBJ1-6, the CDR3 gives the full variable domain: DSGVTQTPKHLITATGQRVTLRCSPRSGDLSVYWYQQSLDQGLQFLIQYYNGEERAKGNILERFSAQQFPDLHSELNLSSLELGDSALYFCASSVGLAGSGFGGPPLHFGNGTRLTVT.

This clonotype was counted between two and nine times. A much bigger clone sits one base away, suggesting this may be a read error. The CDR3 loop reads CASSAGTDTQHF. The CDR3 DNA follows: TGTGCCAGCAGTGCTGGAACAGATACGCAGCATTTT. The V and J genes are TRBV12-3 or TRBV12-4 and TRBJ2-3; D is undetermined. Judging by the DNA end, TRBJ1-5 fits better; the J call may be wrong. The CDR3 covers 12 residues.

This clonotype was picked up many times. V and J are TRBV9 and TRBJ2-5, with 10 bases that match TRBD2. Germline assignment: CDR1 SGDLS and CDR2 YYNGEE. This CDR3 has 17 amino acids. Trimming removed 3 bases from V and 10 bases from J; junction bases left unmatched: 18. The CDR3 loop reads CASSASSAGGPRLDQYF. CDR3 nucleotide sequence: TGTGCCAGCAGCGCCTCGTCAGCGGGGGGGCCCCGGCTGGACCAGTACTTC.

As DNA, the CDR3 is TGTGCCAGCAGACTAAAATATGGAACTAACAAAGCTTTCTTT. This encodes CASRLKYGTNKAFF. The chain joins TRBV6-1 to TRBJ1-1; no clear D. The CDR3 is made up of 14 amino acids. CDR1 and CDR2 (germline): MNHNS, SASEGT. V was shortened by 6 bases and J by 9 bases, with 20 bases between the two germline ends.

This clonotype was detected a few times. CDR3 residues: CASSSTSGVTETQYF. The CDR3 bases are TGTGCCAGCAGCTCAACTAGCGGGGTAACGGAGACCCAGTACTTC. V gene TRBV7-2 combines with J gene TRBJ2-5, with 10 bases lining up with TRBD2. Germline V CDR1 and CDR2: SGHTA, FQGNSA. The CDR3 is made up of 15 amino acids. With V trimmed by 4 bases and J by 5 bases, 7 bases remained unmatched.

This clonotype was recorded a few times. The chain has TRBV15 and TRBJ2-7, with TRBD1 as a possible D gene (6 bases). The V end lost 5 bases, the J end lost 6 bases, and 14 bases lay between the germline ends. The CDR3 covers 13 residues. Germline-derived CDR1 and CDR2 are LNHNV and YYDKDF (reference sequence). CDR3 sequence: CATSLPWTVEQYF. CDR3 sequence (DNA): TGTGCCACCAGCCTGCCCTGGACAGTCGAGCAGTACTTC. The variable domain in full, completed from reference TRBV15 and TRBJ2-7, reads DAMVIQNPRYQVTQFGKPVTLSCSQTLNHNVMYWYQQKSSQAPKLLFHYYDKDFNNEADTPDNFQSRRPNTSFCFLDIRSPGLGDTAMYLCATSLPWTVEQYFGPGTRLTVT.

This chain joins TRBV15 and TRBJ1-1; D not certain. V was shortened by 1 base and J by 6 bases, with 12 bases between the two germline ends. The CDR3 runs 14 residues. Germline assignment: CDR1 LNHNV and CDR2 YYDKDF (reference sequence). The CDR3 reads CATSRVIGPSEAFF. The CDR3 bases are TGTGCCACCAGCAGAGTCATAGGTCCATCTGAAGCTTTCTTT.

This clonotype has only one observation. The chain links TRBV7-9 to TRBJ2-5, with 7 bases matching TRBD1. CDR3 length: 14 amino acids. CDR1 is SEHNR, CDR2 FQNEAQ, per germline (reference sequence). J was trimmed by 3 bases and V by 5 bases; bases with no gene match: 6. The CDR3 here is CASSPGQVEETQYF. The CDR3 region has the DNA TGTGCCAGCAGCCCCGGACAGGTCGAAGAGACCCAGTACTTC.

This chain links TRBV29-1 with TRBJ1-3; no firm D call. Germline V gene lookup returns CDR1 SQVTM and CDR2 ANQGSEA. The CDR3 length is 12 residues. Trimming cost V 4 bases and J 4 bases, with 8 bases left between them. The CDR3 is CSVAVDGNTIYF. The CDR3 bases are TGCAGCGTTGCAGTGGACGGAAACACCATATATTTT.

V and J are TRBV10-3 and TRBJ1-1; TRBD1 might be the D (5 bases). Germline V CDR1 and CDR2: ENHRY, SYGVKD. Deletions cut 10 bases from V and 4 bases from J, with 19 bases between. The CDR3 is 14 amino acids. Written as DNA, the CDR3 is TGTGCCAGCAGCTCCAGCGGGGGGGGCACTGAAGCTTTCTTT. Translated: CASSSSGGGTEAFF.

The genes are TRBV7-2 and TRBJ1-6; perhaps TRBD1 as D (5 bases). Per the germline V gene, CDR1 is SGHTA and CDR2 is FQGNSA. The CDR3 extends over 17 amino acids. The V end was cut by 0 bases, the J end by 2 bases, with 11 bases between. The CDR3 sequence: CASSLAWEGTYNSPLHF. In nucleotides, the CDR3 is TGTGCCAGCAGCTTAGCGTGGGAGGGGACCTATAATTCACCCCTCCACTTT.

The V and J genes are TRBV7-7 and TRBJ2-7, with 8 nucleotides matching TRBD2. Germline lookup yields CDR1 SSHAT and CDR2 FNYEAQ (reference sequence). The CDR3 length is 12 residues. In nucleotides, the CDR3 is TGTGCTAGAGATTTTAGCGGGGACTCGCAGTACTTC. Translating gives CARDFSGDSQYF.

Points on this clonotype: One junction end disagrees with the germline gene, perhaps due to a read error. The chain carries TRBV19 and TRBJ1-3; the D is unclear. The CDR3 has 15 amino acids. The germline gives CDR1 LNHDA, CDR2 SQIVND (reference sequence). The CDR3 DNA reads TGTGCCGGTAGTACACAACTGAGCTCTGGAAACACCATATATTTT. Translated: CAGSTQLSSGNTIYF.

This clonotype was recorded many times. The chain is built from TRBV5-1 and TRBJ1-2; 7 bases agree with TRBD1. The V segment lost 0 bases and the J segment 4 bases; nucleotides outside the gene matches: 6. The CDR3 runs to 15 residues. Per germline, CDR1 SGHRS and CDR2 YFSETQ. The CDR3 nucleotides are TGCGCCAGCAGCTTGGACCCGGGACAGTCCTATGGCTACACCTTC. Its protein is CASSLDPGQSYGYTF.

This clonotype was detected ten times or more. This chain links TRBV6-2 or TRBV6-3 with TRBJ2-1, with 9 bases lining up with TRBD2. The CDR3 contains 15 residues. V was clipped by 5 bases and J by 4 bases; unmatched bases: 6. Germline loops: CDR1 MNHEY, CDR2 SVGEGT. Written as DNA, the CDR3 is TGTGCCAGCAGTAGTAGCGGGGGAAGATACAATGAGCAGTTCTTC. Protein: CASSSSGGRYNEQFF.

This clonotype was picked up many times. The chain carries TRBV19 and TRBJ1-5; TRBD1 aligns across 11 bases. CDR1 and CDR2 (germline): LNHDA, SQIVND (reference sequence). V dropped 5 bases and J dropped 8; count of bases not matched to a gene: 5. The CDR3 sequence is 14 residues long. CDR3 in DNA: TGTGCCAGTAGTCCTGGGACAGGGGGGAAGCCCCAGCATTTT. It codes for CASSPGTGGKPQHF.

The rearrangement joins TRBV7-2 to TRBJ2-2, with 10 bases fitting TRBD2. V dropped 5 bases and J dropped 5; count of bases not matched to a gene: 8. This CDR3 comprises 16 residues. The germline V gene has CDR1 SGHTA and CDR2 FQGNSA. The CDR3 coding sequence is TGTGCCAGCAGCCCACGAAGCGGGAGGGGTACCGGGGAGCTGTTTTTT. This encodes CASSPRSGRGTGELFF.

This chain joins TRBV15 and TRBJ2-7, with D perhaps matching TRBD2 (6 bases). Trimming removed 5 bases from V and 3 bases from J, with 17 bases in between. There are 15 residues in the CDR3. CDR1 and CDR2 (germline): LNHNV, YYDKDF (reference sequence). The CDR3 region has the DNA TGTGCCACCAGCTCAAGTTGGAGGGGACTCTACGAGCAGTACTTC. Translation: CATSSSWRGLYEQYF.

This clonotype was seen ten or more times. The chain recombines TRBV10-3 with TRBJ2-3; 7 bases align to TRBD1. The CDR3 runs to 13 residues. CDR1 is ENHRY, CDR2 SYGVKD, per germline. V was pared by 10 bases and J by 2 bases, with 6 bases of the junction left unmatched. CDR3 amino acids: CATAQGDTDTQYF. For the CDR3, the DNA is TGTGCCACCGCCCAGGGGGACACAGATACGCAGTATTTT.

This clonotype was counted between two and nine times. The chain employs TRBV2 and TRBJ2-7, with D perhaps TRBD1 (5 bases). Trimming shortened V by 7 bases and J by 6 bases, and 16 bases separated the two germline ends. Germline loops: CDR1 SNHLY, CDR2 FYNNEI. This CDR3 is 13 amino acids long. The CDR3 sequence: CASTQTYQGEQYV. The CDR3 DNA is TGTGCCAGCACCCAGACATATCAGGGCGAGCAGTACGTC.

The rearrangement joins TRBV9 to TRBJ2-7, with 9 bases lining up with TRBD2. The trim removed 6 bases at V and 7 bases at J, leaving 11 bases unmatched. Looked up from germline, CDR1 is SGDLS and CDR2 is YYNGEE. The CDR3 length is 14 residues. The CDR3 is CASNLAGGPGEQYF. In nucleotides, the CDR3 is TGTGCCAGCAACCTGGCGGGAGGGCCGGGAGAGCAGTACTTC.

The chain combines TRBV9 with TRBJ2-7, with 8 bases that match TRBD1. The V and J ends lost 6 bases and 4 bases, in that order; junction bases with no gene match: 9. The germline V gene has CDR1 SGDLS and CDR2 YYNGEE. The length of the CDR3 is 14 residues. CDR3 amino acids: CASNQQGGSYEQYF. For the CDR3, the DNA is TGTGCCAGCAACCAACAGGGGGGAAGTTACGAGCAGTACTTC.

Concerning this clonotype: Since a much larger clone is just one base distant, this may be a read error. CDR3 in amino acids: CASSPGQGYPPLHF. The CDR3 DNA sequence: TGTGCCAGCTCACCGGGACAGGGTTATCCACCCCTCCACTTT. The chain carries TRBV18 and TRBJ1-6, with 9 bases lining up with TRBD1. CDR3 length: 14 amino acids. V gave up 3 bases and J gave up 11 bases; unmatched junction bases: 5. The V gene's germline CDR1 is KGHSH and CDR2 LQKENI.

The rearrangement uses TRBV4-2 and TRBJ2-7; 8 bases are a match to TRBD2. The CDR3 is 15 residues long. Germline V gene sequence: CDR1 LGHNA, CDR2 YNFKEQ. With V trimmed by 5 bases and J by 2 bases, 8 bases remained unmatched. DNA of the CDR3: TGTGCCAGCAGCGTAAATCAAGCGGGAGCCTACGAGCAGTACTTC. Amino acids: CASSVNQAGAYEQYF.